This T cell receptor beta chain was found in a study of blood T cell repertoires in COVID-19. Assay: immunoSEQ multiplex PCR; the TCRdb copy retains only in-frame clones and omits some. Seen here are around 170,000 clones, approximately 88% observed once, and the top ten hold 9%. V lost 0 bases to trimming and J lost 1 base; unmatched junction nucleotides: 11. The CDR3 covers 18 residues. Germline loops: CDR1 SGHAT, CDR2 FQNNGV. The table lists this clone with a few counts. The receptor was isolated from a woman aged 18-30 years who had recovered from COVID-19. The V and J genes are TRBV11-2 and TRBJ1-1; TRBD1 matches at 7 bases. The sequenced material came from PBMCs or T cells enriched from blood (not recorded which). The CDR3 is CASSLDNRGGLGNTEAFF. For the CDR3, the DNA is TGTGCCAGCAGCTTAGACAATCGAGGGGGCCTCGGGAACACTGAAGCTTTCTTT.